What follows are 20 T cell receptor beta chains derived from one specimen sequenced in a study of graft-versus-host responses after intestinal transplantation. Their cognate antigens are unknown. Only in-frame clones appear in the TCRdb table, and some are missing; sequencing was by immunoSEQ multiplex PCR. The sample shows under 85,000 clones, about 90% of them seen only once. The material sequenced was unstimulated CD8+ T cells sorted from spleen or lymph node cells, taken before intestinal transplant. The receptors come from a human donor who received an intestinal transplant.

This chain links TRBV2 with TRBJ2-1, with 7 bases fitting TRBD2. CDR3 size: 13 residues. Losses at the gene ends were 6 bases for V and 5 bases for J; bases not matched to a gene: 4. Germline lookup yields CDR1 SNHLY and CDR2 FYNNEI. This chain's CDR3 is CASRTGTNNEQFF. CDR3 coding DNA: TGTGCCAGCAGAACCGGGACTAACAATGAGCAGTTCTTC.

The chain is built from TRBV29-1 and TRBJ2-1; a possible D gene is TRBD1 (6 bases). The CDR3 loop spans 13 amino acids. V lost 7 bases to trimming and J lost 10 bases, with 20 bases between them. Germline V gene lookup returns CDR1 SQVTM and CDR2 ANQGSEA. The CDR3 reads CSAAGVVAAEQFF. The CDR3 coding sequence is TGCAGCGCCGCAGGGGTAGTGGCGGCCGAGCAGTTCTTC.

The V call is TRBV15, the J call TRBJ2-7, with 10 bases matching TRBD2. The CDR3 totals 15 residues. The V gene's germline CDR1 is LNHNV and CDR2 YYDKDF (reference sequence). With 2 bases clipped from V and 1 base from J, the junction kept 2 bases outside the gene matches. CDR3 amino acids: CATSRPSGGSYEQYF. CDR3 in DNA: TGTGCCACCAGCAGACCTAGCGGGGGTTCCTACGAGCAGTACTTC.

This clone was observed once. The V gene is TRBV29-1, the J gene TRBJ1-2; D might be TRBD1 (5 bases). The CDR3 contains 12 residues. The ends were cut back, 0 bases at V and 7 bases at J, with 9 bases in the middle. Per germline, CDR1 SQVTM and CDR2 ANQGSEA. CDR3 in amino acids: CSVEEGGFGYTF. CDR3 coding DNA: TGCAGCGTTGAAGAGGGGGGATTTGGCTACACCTTC.

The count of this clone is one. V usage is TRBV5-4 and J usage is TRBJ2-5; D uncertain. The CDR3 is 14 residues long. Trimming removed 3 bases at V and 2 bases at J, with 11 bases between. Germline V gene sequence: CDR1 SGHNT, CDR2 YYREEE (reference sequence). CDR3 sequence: CASSYSLEQETQYF. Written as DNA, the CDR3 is TGTGCCAGCAGCTATTCTTTGGAGCAAGAGACCCAGTACTTC.

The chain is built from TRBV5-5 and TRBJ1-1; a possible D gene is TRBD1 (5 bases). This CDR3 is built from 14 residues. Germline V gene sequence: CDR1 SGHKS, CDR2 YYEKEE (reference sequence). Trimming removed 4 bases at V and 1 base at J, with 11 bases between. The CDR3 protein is CASSQWGGNTEAFF. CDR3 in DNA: TGTGCCAGCAGCCAATGGGGGGGGAACACTGAAGCTTTCTTT.

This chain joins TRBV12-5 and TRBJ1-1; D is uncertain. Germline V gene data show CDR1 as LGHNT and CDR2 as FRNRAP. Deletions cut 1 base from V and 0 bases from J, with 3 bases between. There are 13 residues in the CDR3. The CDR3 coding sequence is TGTGCTAGTGGTTTGGCTTTGAACACTGAAGCTTTCTTT. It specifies CASGLALNTEAFF.

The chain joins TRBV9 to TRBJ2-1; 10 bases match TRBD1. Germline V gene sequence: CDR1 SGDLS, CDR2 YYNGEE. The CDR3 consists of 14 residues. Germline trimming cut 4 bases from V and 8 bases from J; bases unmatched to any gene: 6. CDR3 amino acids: CASSRTGGLDEQFF. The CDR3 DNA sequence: TGTGCCAGCAGCCGGACAGGGGGTCTGGATGAGCAGTTCTTC. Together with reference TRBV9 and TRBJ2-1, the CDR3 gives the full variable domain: DSGVTQTPKHLITATGQRVTLRCSPRSGDLSVYWYQQSLDQGLQFLIQYYNGEERAKGNILERFSAQQFPDLHSELNLSSLELGDSALYFCASSRTGGLDEQFFGPGTRLTVL.

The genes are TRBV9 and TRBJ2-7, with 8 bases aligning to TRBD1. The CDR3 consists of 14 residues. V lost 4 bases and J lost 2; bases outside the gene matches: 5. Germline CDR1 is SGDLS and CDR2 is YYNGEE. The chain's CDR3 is CASSPTGVTYEQYF. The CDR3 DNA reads TGTGCCAGCAGCCCGACAGGGGTGACCTACGAGCAGTACTTC.

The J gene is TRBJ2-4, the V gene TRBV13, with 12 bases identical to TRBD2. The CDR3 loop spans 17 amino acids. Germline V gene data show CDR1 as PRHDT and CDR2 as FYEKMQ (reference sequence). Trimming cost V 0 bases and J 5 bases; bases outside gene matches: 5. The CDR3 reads CASSLGLAGGPENIQYF. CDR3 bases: TGTGCCAGCAGCTTAGGCCTAGCGGGGGGGCCGGAAAACATTCAGTACTTC.

For the CDR3, the DNA is TGTGCCAGCAGTCCGCTATCAGGAGAGACCCAGTACTTC. It translates to CASSPLSGETQYF. The V gene is TRBV6-5, the J gene TRBJ2-5; D call uncertain. This CDR3 has 13 residues. Germline V gene lookup returns CDR1 MNHEY and CDR2 SVGAGI. The ends were cut back, 5 bases at V and 4 bases at J, with 11 bases in the middle.

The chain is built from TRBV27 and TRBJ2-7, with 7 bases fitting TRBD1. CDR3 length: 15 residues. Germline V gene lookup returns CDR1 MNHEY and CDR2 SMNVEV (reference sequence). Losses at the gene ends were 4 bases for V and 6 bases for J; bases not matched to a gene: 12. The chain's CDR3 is CASSSGTVSAREQYF. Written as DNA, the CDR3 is TGTGCCAGCAGTTCAGGGACAGTAAGTGCTCGCGAGCAGTACTTC.

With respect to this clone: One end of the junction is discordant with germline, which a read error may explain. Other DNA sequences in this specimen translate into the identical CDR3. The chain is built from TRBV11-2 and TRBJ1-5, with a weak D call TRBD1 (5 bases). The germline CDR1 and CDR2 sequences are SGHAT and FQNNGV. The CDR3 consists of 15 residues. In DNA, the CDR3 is TGTGCCAGCAGCCTAGATGGGGGGTGGGAACAGCCCCAGCATTTT. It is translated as CASSLDGGWEQPQHF.

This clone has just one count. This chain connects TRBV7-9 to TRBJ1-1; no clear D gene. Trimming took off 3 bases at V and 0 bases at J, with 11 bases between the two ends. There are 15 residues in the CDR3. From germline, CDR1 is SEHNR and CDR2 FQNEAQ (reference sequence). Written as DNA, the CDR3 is TGTGCCAGCAGCTTTTCTGCCGGGGTGAACACTGAAGCTTTCTTT. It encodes CASSFSAGVNTEAFF.

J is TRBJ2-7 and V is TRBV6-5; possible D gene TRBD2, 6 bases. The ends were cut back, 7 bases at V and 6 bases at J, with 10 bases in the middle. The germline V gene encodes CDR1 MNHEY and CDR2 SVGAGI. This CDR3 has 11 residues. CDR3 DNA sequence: TGTGCCAGCACCAACGGGGGCGAGCAGTACTTC. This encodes CASTNGGEQYF.

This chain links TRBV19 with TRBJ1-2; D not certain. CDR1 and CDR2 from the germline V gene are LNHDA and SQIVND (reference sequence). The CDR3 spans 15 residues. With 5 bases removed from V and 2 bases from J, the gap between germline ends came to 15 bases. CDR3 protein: CASSPDMALNYGYTF. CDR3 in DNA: TGTGCCAGTAGTCCCGACATGGCCCTAAACTATGGCTACACCTTC.

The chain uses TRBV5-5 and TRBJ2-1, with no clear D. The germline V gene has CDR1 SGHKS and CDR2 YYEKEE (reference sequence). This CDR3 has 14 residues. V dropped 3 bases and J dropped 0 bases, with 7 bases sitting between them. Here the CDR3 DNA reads TGTGCCAGCAGCTCAGATTTCTCCTACAATGAGCAGTTCTTC. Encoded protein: CASSSDFSYNEQFF.

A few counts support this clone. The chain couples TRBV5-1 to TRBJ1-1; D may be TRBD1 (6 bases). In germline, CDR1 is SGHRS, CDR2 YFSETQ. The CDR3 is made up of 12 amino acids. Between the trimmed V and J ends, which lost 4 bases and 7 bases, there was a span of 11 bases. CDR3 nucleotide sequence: TGCGCCAGCAGCCCCGGACAGAATGAAGCTTTCTTT. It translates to CASSPGQNEAFF.

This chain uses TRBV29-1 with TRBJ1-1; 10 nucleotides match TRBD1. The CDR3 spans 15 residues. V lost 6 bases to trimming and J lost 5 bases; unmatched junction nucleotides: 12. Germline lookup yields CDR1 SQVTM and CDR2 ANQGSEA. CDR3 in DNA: TGCAGCGTACAGACAGGGGGCTTCGTTAGGACTGAAGCTTTCTTT. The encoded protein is CSVQTGGFVRTEAFF.

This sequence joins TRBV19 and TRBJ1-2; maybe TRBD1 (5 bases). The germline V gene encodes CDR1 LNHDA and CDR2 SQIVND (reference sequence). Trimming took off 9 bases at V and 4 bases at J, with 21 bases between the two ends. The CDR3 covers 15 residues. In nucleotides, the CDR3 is TGTGCCAGCCCCTTGGAAGGGGTGAGGATCTATGGCTACACCTTC. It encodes CASPLEGVRIYGYTF.